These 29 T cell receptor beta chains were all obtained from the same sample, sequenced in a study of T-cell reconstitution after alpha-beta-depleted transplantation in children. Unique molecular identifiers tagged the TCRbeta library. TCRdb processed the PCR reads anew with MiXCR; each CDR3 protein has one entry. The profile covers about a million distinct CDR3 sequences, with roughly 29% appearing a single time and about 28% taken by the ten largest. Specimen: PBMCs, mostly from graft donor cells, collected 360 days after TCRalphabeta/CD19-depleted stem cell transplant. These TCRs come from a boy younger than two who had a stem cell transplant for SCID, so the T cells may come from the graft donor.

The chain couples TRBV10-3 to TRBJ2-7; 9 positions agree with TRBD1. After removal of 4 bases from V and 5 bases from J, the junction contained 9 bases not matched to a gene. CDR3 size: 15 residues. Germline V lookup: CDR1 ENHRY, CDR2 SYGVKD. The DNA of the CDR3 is TGTGCCATCAGTGGGACACAGACAGGGGGGAACGAGCAGTACTTC. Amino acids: CAISGTQTGGNEQYF.

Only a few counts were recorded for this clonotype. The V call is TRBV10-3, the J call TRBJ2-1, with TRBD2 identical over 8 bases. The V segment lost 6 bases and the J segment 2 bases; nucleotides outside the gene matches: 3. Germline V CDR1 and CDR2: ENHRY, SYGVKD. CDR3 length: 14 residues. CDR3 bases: TGTGCCATCAGGGATAGCGGGACCTACAATGAGCAGTTCTTC. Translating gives CAIRDSGTYNEQFF.

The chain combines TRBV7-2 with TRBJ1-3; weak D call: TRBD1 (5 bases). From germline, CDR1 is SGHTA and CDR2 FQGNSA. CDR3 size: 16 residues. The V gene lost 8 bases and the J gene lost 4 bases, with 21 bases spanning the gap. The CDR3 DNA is TGTGCCAGCTCCGTCCGGGGCCAAGGAGGGGGAAACACCATATATTTT. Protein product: CASSVRGQGGGNTIYF.

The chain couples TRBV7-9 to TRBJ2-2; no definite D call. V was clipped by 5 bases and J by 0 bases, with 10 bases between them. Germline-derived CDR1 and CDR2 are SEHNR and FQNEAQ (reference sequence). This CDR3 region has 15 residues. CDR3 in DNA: TGTGCCAGCAGCCCCTGGGAAGCGAACACCGGGGAGCTGTTTTTT. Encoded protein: CASSPWEANTGELFF.

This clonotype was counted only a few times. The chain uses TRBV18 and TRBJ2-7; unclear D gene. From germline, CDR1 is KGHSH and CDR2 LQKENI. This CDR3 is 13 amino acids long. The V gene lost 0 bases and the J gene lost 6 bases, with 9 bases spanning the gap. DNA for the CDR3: TGTGCCAGCTCACCACCGGTCCGAGGCGAGCAGTACTTC. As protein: CASSPPVRGEQYF. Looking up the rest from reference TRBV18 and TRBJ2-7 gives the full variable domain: NAGVMQNPRHLVRRRGQEARLRCSPMKGHSHVYWYRQLPEEGLKFMVYLQKENIIDESGMPKERFSAEFPKEGPSILRIQQVVRGDSAAYFCASSPPVRGEQYFGPGTRLTVT.

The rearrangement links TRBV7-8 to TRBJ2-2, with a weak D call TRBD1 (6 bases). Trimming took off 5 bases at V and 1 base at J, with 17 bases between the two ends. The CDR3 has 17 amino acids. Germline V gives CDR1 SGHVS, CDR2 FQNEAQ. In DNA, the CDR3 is TGTGCCAGCAGCCCGTTCCCGGCAGGGGAGAACACCGGGGAGCTGTTTTTT. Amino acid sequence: CASSPFPAGENTGELFF.

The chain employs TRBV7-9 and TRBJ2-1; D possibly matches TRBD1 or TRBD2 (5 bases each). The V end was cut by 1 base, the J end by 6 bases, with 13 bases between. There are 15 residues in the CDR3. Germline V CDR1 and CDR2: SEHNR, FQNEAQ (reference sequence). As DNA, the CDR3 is TGTGCCAGCAGCTTAGGTCCCTGGGACGGCAATGAGCAGTTCTTC. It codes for CASSLGPWDGNEQFF.

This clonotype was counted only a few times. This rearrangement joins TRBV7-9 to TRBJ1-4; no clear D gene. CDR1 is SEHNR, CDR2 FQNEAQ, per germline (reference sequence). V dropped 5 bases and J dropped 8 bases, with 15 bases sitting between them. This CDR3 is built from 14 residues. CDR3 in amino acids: CASSPGNLGEKLFF. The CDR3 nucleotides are TGTGCCAGCAGCCCCGGGAATCTTGGGGAAAAACTGTTTTTT.

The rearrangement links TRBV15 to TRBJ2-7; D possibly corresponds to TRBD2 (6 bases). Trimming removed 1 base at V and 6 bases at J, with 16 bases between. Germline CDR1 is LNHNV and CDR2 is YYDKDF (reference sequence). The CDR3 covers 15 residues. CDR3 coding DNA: TGTGCCACCAGCAGAGGAGGAGGGGTACGCGGCGAGCAGTACTTC. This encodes CATSRGGGVRGEQYF.

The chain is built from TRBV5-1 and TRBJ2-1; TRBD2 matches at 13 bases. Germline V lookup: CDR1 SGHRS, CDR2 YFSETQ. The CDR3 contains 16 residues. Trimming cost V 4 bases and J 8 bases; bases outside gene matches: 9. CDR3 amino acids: CASSPPGLAGPDEQFF. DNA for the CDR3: TGCGCCAGCAGCCCACCGGGACTAGCGGGGCCGGATGAGCAGTTCTTC.

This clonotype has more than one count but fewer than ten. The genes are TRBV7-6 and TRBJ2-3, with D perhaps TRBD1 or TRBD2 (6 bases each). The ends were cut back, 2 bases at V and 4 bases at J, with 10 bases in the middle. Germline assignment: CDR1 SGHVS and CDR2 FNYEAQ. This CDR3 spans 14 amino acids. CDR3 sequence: CASSLMGGADTQYF. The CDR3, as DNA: TGTGCCAGCAGCTTAATGGGGGGCGCAGATACGCAGTATTTT.

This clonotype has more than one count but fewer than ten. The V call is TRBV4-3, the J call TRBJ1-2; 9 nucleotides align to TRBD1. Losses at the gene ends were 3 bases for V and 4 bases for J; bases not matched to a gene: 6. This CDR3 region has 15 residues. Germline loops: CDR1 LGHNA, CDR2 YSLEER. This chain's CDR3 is CASSHPTGGSYGYTF. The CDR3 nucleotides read TGCGCCAGCAGCCACCCCACAGGGGGCAGCTATGGCTACACCTTC.

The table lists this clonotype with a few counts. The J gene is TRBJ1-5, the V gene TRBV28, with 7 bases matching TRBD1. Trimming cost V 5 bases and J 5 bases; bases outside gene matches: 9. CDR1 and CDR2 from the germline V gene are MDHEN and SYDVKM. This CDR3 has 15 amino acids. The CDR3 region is CASSPGDSKYQPQHF. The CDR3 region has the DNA TGTGCCAGCAGTCCCGGGGACAGTAAATATCAGCCCCAGCATTTT.

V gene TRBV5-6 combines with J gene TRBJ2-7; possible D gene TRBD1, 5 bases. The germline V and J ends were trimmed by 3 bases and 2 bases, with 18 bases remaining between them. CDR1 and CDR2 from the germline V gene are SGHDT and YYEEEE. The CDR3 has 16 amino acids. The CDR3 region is CASSYFPRRATYEQYF. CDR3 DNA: TGTGCCAGCAGCTACTTCCCGCGCAGGGCAACCTACGAGCAGTACTTC.

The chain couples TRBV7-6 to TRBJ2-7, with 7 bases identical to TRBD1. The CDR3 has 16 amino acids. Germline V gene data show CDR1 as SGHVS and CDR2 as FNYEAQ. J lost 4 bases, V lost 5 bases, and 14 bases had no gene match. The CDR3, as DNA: TGTGCCAGCAGCCCCACCGCCCGGGGACAGAGATACGAGCAGTACTTC. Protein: CASSPTARGQRYEQYF.

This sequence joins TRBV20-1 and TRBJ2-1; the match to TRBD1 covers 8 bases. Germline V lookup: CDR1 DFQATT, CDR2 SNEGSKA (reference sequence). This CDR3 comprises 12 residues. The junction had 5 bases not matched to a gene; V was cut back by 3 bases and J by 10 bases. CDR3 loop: CSASSWDREQFF. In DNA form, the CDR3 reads TGCAGTGCTAGCTCCTGGGACAGGGAGCAGTTCTTC.

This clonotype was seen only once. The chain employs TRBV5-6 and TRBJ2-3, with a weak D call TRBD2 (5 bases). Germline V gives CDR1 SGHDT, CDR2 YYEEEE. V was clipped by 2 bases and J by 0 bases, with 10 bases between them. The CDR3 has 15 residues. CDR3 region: CASSLERVSTDTQYF. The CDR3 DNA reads TGTGCCAGCAGCTTAGAGAGGGTTAGCACAGATACGCAGTATTTT.

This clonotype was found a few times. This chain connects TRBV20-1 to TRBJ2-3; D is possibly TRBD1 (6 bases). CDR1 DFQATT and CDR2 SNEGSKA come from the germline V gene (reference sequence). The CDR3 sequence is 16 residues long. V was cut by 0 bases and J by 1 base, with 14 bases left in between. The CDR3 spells CSARDRWNRGTDTQYF. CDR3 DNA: TGCAGTGCTAGAGATCGGTGGAACAGGGGCACAGATACGCAGTATTTT.

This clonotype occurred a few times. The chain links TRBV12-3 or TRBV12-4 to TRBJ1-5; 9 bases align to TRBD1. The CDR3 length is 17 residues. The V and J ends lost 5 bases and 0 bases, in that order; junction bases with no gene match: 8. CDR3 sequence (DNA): TGTGCCAGCAGTCAGGGACAGGGTACCCTTAGCAATCAGCCCCAGCATTTT. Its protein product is CASSQGQGTLSNQPQHF.

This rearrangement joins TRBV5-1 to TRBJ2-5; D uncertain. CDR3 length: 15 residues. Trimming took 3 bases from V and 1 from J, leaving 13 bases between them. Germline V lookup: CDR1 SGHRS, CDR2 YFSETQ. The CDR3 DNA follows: TGCGCCAGCAGCTGGTCGGCAGCCATCCAAGAGACCCAGTACTTC. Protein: CASSWSAAIQETQYF.

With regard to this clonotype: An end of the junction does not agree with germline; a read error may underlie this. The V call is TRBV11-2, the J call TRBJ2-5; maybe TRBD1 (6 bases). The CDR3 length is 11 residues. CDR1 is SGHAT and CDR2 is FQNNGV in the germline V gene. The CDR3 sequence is CASSLDRTVSF. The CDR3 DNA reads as TGTGCCAGCAGCTTAGATCGGACAGTTAGCTTC.

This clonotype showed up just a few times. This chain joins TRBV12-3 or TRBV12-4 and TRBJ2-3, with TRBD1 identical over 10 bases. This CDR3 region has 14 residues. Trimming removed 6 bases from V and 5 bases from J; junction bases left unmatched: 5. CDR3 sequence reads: CASSRGQGGDTQYF. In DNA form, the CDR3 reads TGTGCCAGCAGCAGAGGACAGGGGGGAGATACGCAGTATTTT.

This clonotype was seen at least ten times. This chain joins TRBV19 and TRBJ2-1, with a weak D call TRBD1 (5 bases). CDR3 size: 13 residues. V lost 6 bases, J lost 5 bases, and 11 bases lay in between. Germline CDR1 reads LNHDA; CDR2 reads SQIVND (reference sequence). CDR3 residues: CASRSPGNNEQFF. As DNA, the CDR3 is TGTGCCAGTAGGAGCCCAGGGAACAATGAGCAGTTCTTC.

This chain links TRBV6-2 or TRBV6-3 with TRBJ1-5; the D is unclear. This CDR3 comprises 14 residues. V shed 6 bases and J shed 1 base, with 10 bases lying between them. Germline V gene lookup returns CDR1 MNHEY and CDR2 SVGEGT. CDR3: CASSPHGSNQPQHF. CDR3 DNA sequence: TGTGCCAGCAGCCCGCATGGGAGCAATCAGCCCCAGCATTTT.

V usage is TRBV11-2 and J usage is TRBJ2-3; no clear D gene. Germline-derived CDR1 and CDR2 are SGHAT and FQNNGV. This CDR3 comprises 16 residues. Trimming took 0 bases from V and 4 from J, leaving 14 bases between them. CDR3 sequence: CASSLDPFVFPDTQYF. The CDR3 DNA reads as TGTGCCAGCAGCTTAGATCCCTTTGTGTTCCCAGATACGCAGTATTTT.

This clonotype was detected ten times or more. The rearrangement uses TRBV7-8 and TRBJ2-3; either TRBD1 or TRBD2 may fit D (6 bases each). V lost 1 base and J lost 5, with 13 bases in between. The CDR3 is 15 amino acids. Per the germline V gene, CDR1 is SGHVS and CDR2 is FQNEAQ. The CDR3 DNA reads TGTGCCAGCAGCTTAGTGCTCAGGGGAGGAGATACGCAGTATTTT. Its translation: CASSLVLRGGDTQYF.

The CDR3 here is CATSRTLAGGYNEQFF. DNA for the CDR3: TGTGCCACCAGCAGGACACTAGCGGGGGGATACAATGAGCAGTTCTTC. V gene TRBV15 combines with J gene TRBJ2-1; TRBD2 matches 12 bases. This CDR3 has 16 residues. Germline assignment: CDR1 LNHNV and CDR2 YYDKDF (reference sequence). After removal of 3 bases from V and 4 bases from J, the junction contained 4 bases not matched to a gene.

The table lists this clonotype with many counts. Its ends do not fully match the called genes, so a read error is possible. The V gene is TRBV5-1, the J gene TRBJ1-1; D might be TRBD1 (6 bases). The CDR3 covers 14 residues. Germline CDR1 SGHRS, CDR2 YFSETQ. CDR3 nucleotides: TGTGCCAGCAGTTTGGCAGGGGCTAGCACTGAAGCTTTCTTT. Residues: CASSLAGASTEAFF.

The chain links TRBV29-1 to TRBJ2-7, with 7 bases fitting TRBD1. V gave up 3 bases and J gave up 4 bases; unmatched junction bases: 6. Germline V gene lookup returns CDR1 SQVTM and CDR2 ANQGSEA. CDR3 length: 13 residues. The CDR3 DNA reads TGCAGCGTTGAGAAGGGGGCGAAATACGAGCAGTACTTC. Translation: CSVEKGAKYEQYF.